A single sample is the source of the 23 T cell receptor beta chains below, sequenced in a study of blood T cell repertoires in COVID-19. Data came from immunoSEQ multiplex PCR; TCRdb stores just in-frame clones and leaves some out. Among 300,000 to 350,000 clones listed, 75% to 95% were seen once. Sequencing used peripheral blood. These receptors came from a woman in her 30s with COVID-19, enrolled during active disease.

The table lists this clone with a count of one. The rearrangement joins TRBV29-1 to TRBJ2-1; TRBD1 matches at 9 bases. The CDR3 totals 14 residues. Germline CDR1 is SQVTM and CDR2 is ANQGSEA. Germline trimming cut 6 bases from V and 3 bases from J; bases unmatched to any gene: 6. The CDR3 DNA reads as TGCAGCGTGGGACAGGGTACGGGCTACAATGAGCAGTTCTTC. Protein sequence: CSVGQGTGYNEQFF.

The chain recombines TRBV6-2 or TRBV6-3 with TRBJ2-7, with D possibly TRBD1 on 5 matching bases. V was cut by 2 bases and J by 2 bases, with 7 bases left in between. CDR3 size: 13 residues. CDR1 MNHEY and CDR2 SVGEGT come from the germline V gene. The CDR3 sequence is CASSYQGTYEQYF. Here the CDR3 DNA reads TGTGCCAGCAGTTACCAGGGAACCTACGAGCAGTACTTC.

V gene TRBV13 combines with J gene TRBJ1-5; D not certain. Germline V gene data show CDR1 as PRHDT and CDR2 as FYEKMQ (reference sequence). There are 18 residues in the CDR3. The V gene lost 0 bases and the J gene lost 0 bases, with 15 bases spanning the gap. CDR3 sequence (DNA): TGTGCCAGCAGCTTAGGCCTCCCTAGTGCCAATAGCAATCAGCCCCAGCATTTT. Its protein product is CASSLGLPSANSNQPQHF.

This sequence joins TRBV7-6 and TRBJ1-6, with 7 bases matching TRBD1. The CDR3 sequence is 14 residues long. Trimming removed 2 bases from V and 7 bases from J; junction bases left unmatched: 2. Germline-derived CDR1 and CDR2 are SGHVS and FNYEAQ. The CDR3 nucleotides are TGTGCCAGCAGCTTACGGGACAGAAATTCACCCCTCCACTTT. It encodes CASSLRDRNSPLHF. Drawing the rest from reference TRBV7-6 and TRBJ1-6, the complete variable domain is GAGVSQSPRYKVTKRGQDVALRCDPISGHVSLYWYRQALGQGPEFLTYFNYEAQQDKSGLPNDRFSAERPEGSISTLTIQRTEQRDSAMYRCASSLRDRNSPLHFGNGTRLTVT.

The chain carries TRBV14 and TRBJ2-7, with 11 bases that match TRBD2. CDR3 size: 16 residues. Trimming removed 1 base from V and 3 bases from J; junction bases left unmatched: 5. Germline V gene lookup returns CDR1 SGHDN and CDR2 FVKESK. The CDR3 here is CASSQATSGTLYEQYF. The DNA for the CDR3 is TGTGCCAGCAGCCAAGCGACTAGCGGGACCCTCTACGAGCAGTACTTC.

This clone was recorded once. The gene calls are TRBV29-1 and TRBJ2-7; 10 bases map to TRBD1. Germline V gene sequence: CDR1 SQVTM, CDR2 ANQGSEA. J lost 6 bases, V lost 0 bases, and 8 bases had no gene match. CDR3 length: 15 residues. The CDR3 DNA sequence: TGCAGCGTTGAAGAGCCGGGACAGGGGTTAGCCGAGCAGTACTTC. Translation gives CSVEEPGQGLAEQYF.

The CDR3 reads CASSNGLAGVHTQYF. In DNA, the CDR3 is TGTGCCAGCAGCAACGGACTAGCGGGAGTTCATACGCAGTATTTT. The V call is TRBV9, the J call TRBJ2-3, with 13 bases that match TRBD2. V lost 4 bases, J lost 7 bases, and 6 bases stayed unmatched. This CDR3 region has 15 residues. The germline V gene has CDR1 SGDLS and CDR2 YYNGEE.

The chain employs TRBV5-4 and TRBJ2-1; TRBD2 might be the D (6 bases). V dropped 4 bases and J dropped 2 bases, with 13 bases sitting between them. The CDR3 runs to 15 residues. Germline CDR1 reads SGHNT; CDR2 reads YYREEE (reference sequence). CDR3 in DNA: TGTGCCAGCAGCCCCCCCGGCGGGACCTACAATGAGCAGTTCTTC. Residues: CASSPPGGTYNEQFF.

The chain joins TRBV30 to TRBJ2-2; D perhaps matches TRBD1 (6 bases). Between the trimmed V and J ends, which lost 4 bases and 5 bases, there was a span of 14 bases. The germline gives CDR1 GTSNPN, CDR2 SVGIG (reference sequence). CDR3 length equals 14 residues. The CDR3 spells CAWTKQGRTGELFF. The CDR3 coding sequence is TGTGCCTGGACTAAACAGGGCAGGACCGGGGAGCTGTTTTTT.

The chain carries TRBV11-2 and TRBJ2-1; 9 bases fit TRBD1. The CDR3 consists of 16 residues. Trimming took 4 bases from V and 5 from J; bases not matched to a gene: 9. CDR1 is SGHAT, CDR2 FQNNGV, per germline. Written as DNA, the CDR3 is TGTGCCAGCAGCTGGGGGGACAGGGTCACAGACAATGAGCAGTTCTTC. This encodes CASSWGDRVTDNEQFF. The full variable domain, with the rest looked up from reference TRBV11-2 and TRBJ2-1, is EAGVAQSPRYKIIEKRQSVAFWCNPISGHATLYWYQQILGQGPKLLIQFQNNGVVDDSQLPKDRFSAERLKGVDSTLKIQPAKLEDSAVYLCASSWGDRVTDNEQFFGPGTRLTVL.

This clone was picked up one time. The rearrangement links TRBV9 to TRBJ1-2, with 7 positions matching TRBD1. Germline V gene data show CDR1 as SGDLS and CDR2 as YYNGEE. The CDR3 contains 13 residues. V lost 4 bases and J lost 8; bases outside the gene matches: 8. For the CDR3, the DNA is TGTGCCAGCAGCCCTGACAGGGTACAGGGCTACACCTTC. This gives the protein CASSPDRVQGYTF.

V gene TRBV18 combines with J gene TRBJ2-1; a possible D gene is TRBD2 (6 bases). The CDR3 contains 16 residues. V gave up 1 base and J gave up 3 bases, with 13 bases separating them. From germline, CDR1 is KGHSH and CDR2 LQKENI. The CDR3 loop reads CASSPRGRGGYNEQFF. CDR3 DNA: TGTGCCAGCTCACCACGGGGAAGGGGAGGCTACAATGAGCAGTTCTTC.

The chain carries TRBV4-3 and TRBJ2-7; D call uncertain. The germline CDR1 and CDR2 sequences are LGHNA and YSLEER. V lost 4 bases, J lost 3 bases, and 22 bases lay in between. This CDR3 contains 17 residues. This CDR3 reads CASSRDIQTGKFYEQYF. Here the CDR3 DNA reads TGCGCCAGCAGCCGAGATATTCAGACTGGCAAATTCTACGAGCAGTACTTC.

This clone showed up just once. The rearrangement uses TRBV2 and TRBJ2-3; tentative D call: TRBD1 (6 bases). The CDR3 spans 14 residues. Germline CDR1 and CDR2: SNHLY and FYNNEI. Trimming shortened V by 6 bases and J by 0 bases, and 10 bases separated the two germline ends. The CDR3 reads CASSITGSTDTQYF. In DNA form, the CDR3 reads TGTGCCAGCAGCATTACAGGGAGCACAGATACGCAGTATTTT. The full variable domain, rest sourced from reference TRBV2 and TRBJ2-3, is EPEVTQTPSHQVTQMGQEVILRCVPISNHLYFYWYRQILGQKVEFLVSFYNNEISEKSEIFDDQFSVERPDGSNFTLKIRSTKLEDSAMYFCASSITGSTDTQYFGPGTRLTVL.

This chain connects TRBV6-6 to TRBJ2-5; a possible D gene is TRBD1 (6 bases). Trimming stripped 2 bases from V and 4 bases from J, with 14 bases between. Germline V gene sequence: CDR1 MNHNY, CDR2 SVGAGI (reference sequence). The length of the CDR3 is 15 residues. DNA of the CDR3: TGTGCCAGCAGTTACCAGGGGCCCTATGGAGAGACCCAGTACTTC. This translates into CASSYQGPYGETQYF.

The gene calls are TRBV20-1 and TRBJ2-3; tentatively, D is TRBD2 (5 bases). V gave up 3 bases and J gave up 2 bases, with 15 bases separating them. CDR1 is DFQATT, CDR2 SNEGSKA, per germline (reference sequence). This CDR3 has 15 amino acids. The CDR3 region is CSASRVGGPTDTQYF. The CDR3 nucleotides are TGCAGTGCTAGTAGAGTCGGAGGTCCCACAGATACGCAGTATTTT.

This chain links TRBV6-2 or TRBV6-3 with TRBJ2-5; possible D gene TRBD1, 5 bases. V shed 5 bases and J shed 2 bases, with 9 bases lying between them. This CDR3 is built from 13 residues. Germline loops: CDR1 MNHEY, CDR2 SVGEGT. The CDR3 DNA reads TGTGCCAGCAGTCAACAGGTACAAGAGACCCAGTACTTC. This encodes CASSQQVQETQYF.

This sequence joins TRBV28 and TRBJ1-5, with 7 bases aligning to TRBD1. Trimming cost V 6 bases and J 4 bases; bases outside gene matches: 9. The CDR3 consists of 15 residues. The germline V gene encodes CDR1 MDHEN and CDR2 SYDVKM. The CDR3 protein is CASSGRGALNQPQHF. CDR3 DNA: TGTGCCAGCAGCGGCAGGGGGGCCCTAAATCAGCCCCAGCATTTT.

This clone is medium-sized. The chain is built from TRBV10-2 and TRBJ2-7, with a tentative D call TRBD1 (6 bases). The CDR3 is 13 residues long. V was cut by 8 bases and J by 1 base, with 12 bases left in between. From germline, CDR1 is WSHSY and CDR2 SAAADI. CDR3 DNA: TGCGCCAGCTCCCGGACAGATTCCTACGAGCAGTACTTC. Translated: CASSRTDSYEQYF.

The table lists this clone with a count of one. This chain links TRBV30 with TRBJ2-6; no clear D gene. The CDR3 is 13 amino acids. The germline V gene has CDR1 GTSNPN and CDR2 SVGIG (reference sequence). In nucleotides, the CDR3 is TGTGGGTATGAAGCCTCTGGGGCCAACGTCCTGACTTTC. Residues: CGYEASGANVLTF. Using reference TRBV30 and TRBJ2-6 for the parts outside the CDR3, the full variable domain is SQTIHQWPATLVQPVGSPLSLECTVEGTSNPNLYWYRQAAGRGLQLLFYSVGIGQISSEVPQNLSASRPQDRQFILSSKKLLLSDSGFYLCGYEASGANVLTFGAGSRLTVL.

In this sample, this clone turned up a few times. The V call is TRBV2, the J call TRBJ1-5; weak D call: TRBD1 (5 bases). The CDR3 sequence is 15 residues long. The V end was cut by 3 bases, the J end by 7 bases, with 16 bases between. CDR1 SNHLY and CDR2 FYNNEI come from the germline V gene. CDR3: CASSDQGVVGQPQHF. The CDR3 DNA follows: TGTGCCAGCAGTGACCAGGGTGTTGTAGGACAGCCCCAGCATTTT.

In its sample, this clone was seen once. The gene calls are TRBV6-5 and TRBJ2-3; 7 positions match TRBD2. Germline V gives CDR1 MNHEY, CDR2 SVGAGI. Trimming at V came to 7 bases and at J to 5 bases, leaving 3 bases not matched to a gene. The CDR3 covers 12 residues. In DNA, the CDR3 is TGTGCCAGCACCGCGGGAGTAGATACGCAGTATTTT. Protein: CASTAGVDTQYF.

Details on this clone: Sequence at one end of the junction differs from germline and may be a read error. CDR3 amino acids: CASSSTSGRWETQYF. Written as DNA, the CDR3 is TGTGCTAGCAGCTCGACTAGCGGGAGGTGGGAGACCCAGTACTTC. This rearrangement joins TRBV7-7 to TRBJ2-5; 13 bases are shared with TRBD2. The CDR3 runs to 15 residues. Germline V gene data show CDR1 as SSHAT and CDR2 as FNYEAQ (reference sequence).